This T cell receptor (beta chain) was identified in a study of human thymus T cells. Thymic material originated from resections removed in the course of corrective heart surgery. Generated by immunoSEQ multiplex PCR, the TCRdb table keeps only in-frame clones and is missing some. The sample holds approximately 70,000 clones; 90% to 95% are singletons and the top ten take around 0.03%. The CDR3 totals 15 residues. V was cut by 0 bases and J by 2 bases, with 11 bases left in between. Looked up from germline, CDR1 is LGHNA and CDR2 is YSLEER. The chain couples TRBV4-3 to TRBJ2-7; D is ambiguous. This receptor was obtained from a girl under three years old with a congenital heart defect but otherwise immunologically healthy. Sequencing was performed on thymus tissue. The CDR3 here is CASSQEYRFPYEQYF. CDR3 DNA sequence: TGCGCCAGCAGCCAAGAGTACAGATTTCCCTACGAGCAGTACTTC.